The 17 T cell receptor beta chains listed next were all sequenced from one sample in a study of blood T cell repertoires in COVID-19. Assay: immunoSEQ multiplex PCR; the TCRdb copy retains only in-frame clones and omits some. The sample lists roughly 230,000 clones, roughly 81% seen once, with approximately 6.6% in the top ten. What was sequenced was PBMCs or T cells enriched from blood (not recorded which). The receptor source for this set is a woman in her forties or fifties who had been exposed to COVID-19.

This clone was observed a few times. The CDR3 here is CASSWTSGGQSTDTQYF. The CDR3 nucleotides are TGTGCCAGCAGTTGGACTAGCGGGGGACAGAGCACAGATACGCAGTATTTT. V and J are TRBV5-6 and TRBJ2-3, with 13 positions matching TRBD2. Germline-derived CDR1 and CDR2 are SGHDT and YYEEEE. This CDR3 comprises 17 residues. Losses at the gene ends were 5 bases for V and 0 bases for J; bases not matched to a gene: 6.

This clone was seen only a few times. The chain uses TRBV7-9 and TRBJ1-3; D ambiguous. V lost 1 base, J lost 2 bases, and 9 bases lay in between. CDR1 is SEHNR and CDR2 is FQNEAQ in the germline V gene (reference sequence). This CDR3 region has 15 residues. The CDR3 reads CASSLGVGAGNTIYF. The CDR3 DNA is TGTGCCAGCAGCTTAGGGGTAGGAGCTGGAAACACCATATATTTT.

The chain employs TRBV9 and TRBJ1-1; tentative D call: TRBD1 (6 bases). The germline V gene encodes CDR1 SGDLS and CDR2 YYNGEE. The CDR3 totals 14 residues. Trimming removed 0 bases from V and 3 bases from J, with 9 bases in between. Here the CDR3 DNA reads TGTGCCAGCAGCGTAGATGAGGGGGACACTGAAGCTTTCTTT. This gives the protein CASSVDEGDTEAFF.

The chain has TRBV27 and TRBJ1-2; TRBD1 might be the D (5 bases). Germline assignment: CDR1 MNHEY and CDR2 SMNVEV (reference sequence). V lost 5 bases to trimming and J lost 8 bases, with 15 bases between them. The CDR3 spans 13 residues. The CDR3 region has the DNA TGTGCCAGCAGTCAGGGTTTGGGCCAGGGCTACACCTTC. This codes for CASSQGLGQGYTF.

This chain connects TRBV18 to TRBJ2-5; no clear D. Germline lookup yields CDR1 KGHSH and CDR2 LQKENI. The length of the CDR3 is 14 residues. Deletions cut 2 bases from V and 3 bases from J, with 10 bases between. CDR3 protein: CASSPARGEETQYF. Here the CDR3 DNA reads TGTGCCAGCTCACCAGCGAGAGGTGAAGAGACCCAGTACTTC.

The gene calls are TRBV7-9 and TRBJ2-5, with a tentative D call TRBD2 (5 bases). The germline V and J ends were trimmed by 1 base and 9 bases, with 9 bases remaining between them. The CDR3 totals 12 residues. CDR1 is SEHNR and CDR2 is FQNEAQ in the germline V gene (reference sequence). In DNA form, the CDR3 reads TGTGCCAGCAGCTTAGAGTCCGGGGCCCAGTACTTC. Translated, it gives CASSLESGAQYF.

This chain connects TRBV2 to TRBJ1-5, with 8 bases lining up with TRBD1. The CDR3 spans 14 residues. Trimming at V came to 4 bases and at J to 5 bases, leaving 4 bases not matched to a gene. Germline V gene sequence: CDR1 SNHLY, CDR2 FYNNEI. CDR3 sequence (DNA): TGTGCCAGCAGTGTTTCACAGGGGGATCAGCCCCAGCATTTT. Translating gives CASSVSQGDQPQHF.

The V gene is TRBV7-8, the J gene TRBJ2-5; D is unresolved. Trimming took off 2 bases at V and 4 bases at J, with 11 bases between the two ends. The CDR3 is 14 residues long. CDR1 and CDR2 (germline): SGHVS, FQNEAQ. For the CDR3, the DNA is TGTGCCAGCAGCTTATCGTCTTCCGGAGAGACCCAGTACTTC. Amino acids: CASSLSSSGETQYF. Together with reference TRBV7-8 and TRBJ2-5, the CDR3 gives the full variable domain: GAGVSQSPRYKVAKRGQDVALRCDPISGHVSLFWYQQALGQGPEFLTYFQNEAQLDKSGLPSDRFFAERPEGSVSTLKIQRTQQEDSAVYLCASSLSSSGETQYFGPGTRLLVL.

The chain recombines TRBV6-4 with TRBJ1-6, with a possible D match to TRBD1 (5 bases). Germline CDR1 is MRHNA and CDR2 is SNTAGT. Trimming shortened V by 4 bases and J by 7 bases, and 11 bases separated the two germline ends. This CDR3 has 14 residues. This CDR3 is CASSAGHSNSPLHF. The CDR3 bases are TGTGCCAGCAGTGCCGGACACTCGAATTCACCCCTCCACTTT.

V is TRBV24-1 and J is TRBJ2-3, with D possibly matching TRBD1 (5 bases). V dropped 3 bases and J dropped 3 bases, with 15 bases sitting between them. CDR1 and CDR2 from the germline V gene are KGHDR and SFDVKD. The CDR3 runs to 16 residues. The CDR3 sequence is CATSDPYGQGTDTQYF. CDR3 nucleotide sequence: TGTGCCACCAGTGATCCATATGGACAAGGAACAGATACGCAGTATTTT.

J is TRBJ1-3 and V is TRBV11-2, with a weak D call TRBD1 (5 bases). The germline gives CDR1 SGHAT, CDR2 FQNNGV. The CDR3 consists of 14 residues. Trimming took 0 bases from V and 8 from J, leaving 11 bases between them. This CDR3 reads CASSLERGFDTIYF. For the CDR3, the DNA is TGTGCCAGCAGCTTAGAAAGGGGATTCGACACCATATATTTT.

This sequence joins TRBV5-1 and TRBJ1-1; D unclear. The germline V gene encodes CDR1 SGHRS and CDR2 YFSETQ. Trimming cost V 4 bases and J 4 bases, with 14 bases left between them. The CDR3 loop spans 14 amino acids. The CDR3 region is CASSREGGGTEAFF. Here the CDR3 DNA reads TGCGCCAGCAGCCGCGAGGGCGGTGGCACTGAAGCTTTCTTT.

CDR3 DNA: TGTGCCAGCAGTTTAAAACAGGGACGTGAAGCTTTCTTT. This encodes CASSLKQGREAFF. V is TRBV12-3 or TRBV12-4 and J is TRBJ1-1, with TRBD1 as a possible D gene (6 bases). This CDR3 spans 13 amino acids. With 2 bases removed from V and 7 bases from J, the gap between germline ends came to 11 bases.

V gene TRBV7-8 combines with J gene TRBJ2-2, with 12 bases matching TRBD2. Germline CDR1 and CDR2: SGHVS and FQNEAQ. This CDR3 is built from 16 residues. J lost 4 bases, V lost 3 bases, and 3 bases had no gene match. The CDR3 bases are TGTGCCAGCAGCTTCCTGACTAGCGGGGGCACCGGGGAGCTGTTTTTT. It is translated as CASSFLTSGGTGELFF.

The chain carries TRBV7-2 and TRBJ2-7; D call uncertain. Germline V gives CDR1 SGHTA, CDR2 FQGNSA. The V gene lost 2 bases and the J gene lost 7 bases, with 6 bases spanning the gap. The CDR3 sequence is 11 residues long. The DNA of the CDR3 is TGTGCCAGCAGCTTAAACGGGGAGCAGTACTTC. Translating gives CASSLNGEQYF. Variable domain in full (rest from reference TRBV7-2 and TRBJ2-7): GAGVSQSPSNKVTEKGKDVELRCDPISGHTALYWYRQSLGQGLEFLIYFQGNSAPDKSGLPSDRFSAERTGGSVSTLTIQRTQQEDSAVYLCASSLNGEQYFGPGTRLTVT.

The chain employs TRBV14 and TRBJ2-7; D perhaps matches TRBD1 (5 bases). The CDR3 runs to 16 residues. The ends were cut back, 0 bases at V and 5 bases at J, with 17 bases in the middle. Germline V gene sequence: CDR1 SGHDN, CDR2 FVKESK. In nucleotides, the CDR3 is TGTGCCAGCAGCCAAGATCGCCCGTCGACAGTGAACGAGCAGTACTTC. Protein product: CASSQDRPSTVNEQYF.

This chain uses TRBV25-1 with TRBJ2-1; TRBD2 is a possible D gene (6 bases). The germline CDR1 and CDR2 sequences are MGHDK and SYGVNS. The CDR3 has 14 amino acids. V was cut by 4 bases and J by 12 bases, with 19 bases left in between. CDR3 in amino acids: CASSVKLSGRPQFF. The CDR3 bases are TGTGCCAGCAGTGTAAAATTAAGCGGGCGTCCGCAGTTCTTC.